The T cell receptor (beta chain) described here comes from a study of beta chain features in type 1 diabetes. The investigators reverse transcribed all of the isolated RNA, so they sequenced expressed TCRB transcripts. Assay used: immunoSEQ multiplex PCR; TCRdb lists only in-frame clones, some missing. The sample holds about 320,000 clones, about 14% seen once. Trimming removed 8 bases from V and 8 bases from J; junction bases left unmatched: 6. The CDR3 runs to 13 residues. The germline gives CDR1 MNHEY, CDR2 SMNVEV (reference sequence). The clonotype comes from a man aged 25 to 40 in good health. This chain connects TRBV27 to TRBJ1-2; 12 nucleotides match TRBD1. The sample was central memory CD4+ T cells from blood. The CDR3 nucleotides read TGTGCCAGCGGGACAGGGGGCGTAAAGGGCTACACCTTC. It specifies CASGTGGVKGYTF.